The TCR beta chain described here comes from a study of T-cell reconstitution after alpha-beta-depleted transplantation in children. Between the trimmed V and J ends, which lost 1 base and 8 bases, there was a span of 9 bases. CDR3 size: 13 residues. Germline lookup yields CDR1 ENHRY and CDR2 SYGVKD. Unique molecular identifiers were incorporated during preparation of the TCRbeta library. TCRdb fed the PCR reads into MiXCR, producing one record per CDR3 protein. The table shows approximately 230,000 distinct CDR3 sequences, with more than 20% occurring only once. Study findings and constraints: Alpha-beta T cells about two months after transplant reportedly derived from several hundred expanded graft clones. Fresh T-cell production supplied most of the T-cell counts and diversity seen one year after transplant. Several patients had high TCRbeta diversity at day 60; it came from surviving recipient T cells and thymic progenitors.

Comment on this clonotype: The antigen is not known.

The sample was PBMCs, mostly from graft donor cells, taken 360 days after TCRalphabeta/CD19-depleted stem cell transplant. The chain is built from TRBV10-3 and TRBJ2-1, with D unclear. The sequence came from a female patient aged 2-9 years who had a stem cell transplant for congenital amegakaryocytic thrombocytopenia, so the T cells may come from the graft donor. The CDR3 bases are TGTGCCATCAGTGAGTGGACCCCCGATGAGCAGTTCTTC. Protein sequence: CAISEWTPDEQFF.